One and the same sample provided the 21 T cell receptor beta chains below, sequenced in a study of T cell responses to AZD1222 COVID-19 vaccine. This table comes from immunoSEQ multiplex PCR, and its TCRdb copy is limited to in-frame clones, with some not included. The table has more than 110,000 clones, about 87% seen once. This specimen was peripheral blood, taken on day 0 of AZD1222 vaccination. The receptor set was obtained from an adult in good health.

The V gene is TRBV20-1, the J gene TRBJ2-5; D not certain. V lost 3 bases, J lost 1 base, and 21 bases lay in between. Germline CDR1 DFQATT, CDR2 SNEGSKA (reference sequence). The CDR3 is 17 amino acids. The CDR3 coding sequence is TGCAGTGCTAGTTTTACGGGCAAGACGTTCGTCCAAGAGACCCAGTACTTC. Amino acids: CSASFTGKTFVQETQYF.

This chain's CDR3 is CASSQQDTGELFF. The CDR3 nucleotides are TGTGCCAGCAGTCAACAGGACACCGGGGAGCTGTTTTTT. V usage is TRBV6-2 or TRBV6-3 and J usage is TRBJ2-2; tentatively, D is TRBD1 (5 bases). Germline V CDR1 and CDR2: MNHEY, SVGEGT. The CDR3 extends over 13 amino acids. Trimming removed 5 bases at V and 3 bases at J, with 7 bases between.

This chain connects TRBV13 to TRBJ1-1; 11 bases match TRBD1. J lost 4 bases, V lost 5 bases, and 9 bases had no gene match. Looked up from germline, CDR1 is PRHDT and CDR2 is FYEKMQ (reference sequence). The CDR3 has 16 amino acids. The CDR3 region is CASSIPGTGGITEAFF. The CDR3 bases are TGTGCCAGCAGCATACCCGGGACAGGGGGAATCACTGAAGCTTTCTTT.

The J gene is TRBJ2-2, the V gene TRBV29-1; no firm D call. V lost 6 bases and J lost 0, with 11 bases in between. Germline V gives CDR1 SQVTM, CDR2 ANQGSEA. The CDR3 is 14 residues long. In DNA form, the CDR3 reads TGCAGCGTGACACCTATATCGAACACCGGGGAGCTGTTTTTT. It yields the protein CSVTPISNTGELFF.

The chain recombines TRBV19 with TRBJ1-1; D not resolved. The CDR3 spans 13 residues. The germline CDR1 and CDR2 sequences are LNHDA and SQIVND (reference sequence). Trimming shortened V by 3 bases and J by 1 base, and 6 bases separated the two germline ends. CDR3 sequence (DNA): TGTGCCAGTAGTATGGGGAGGAACACTGAAGCTTTCTTT. This gives the protein CASSMGRNTEAFF.

In DNA, the CDR3 is TGTGCCAGCAGCGTCGGGGGGATCTCCTACGAGCAGTACTTC. Its translation: CASSVGGISYEQYF. The chain is built from TRBV9 and TRBJ2-7, with TRBD2 matching 7 bases. This CDR3 is 14 amino acids long. V gave up 2 bases and J gave up 0 bases; unmatched junction bases: 2. CDR1 SGDLS and CDR2 YYNGEE come from the germline V gene.

The chain carries TRBV25-1 and TRBJ2-5; D is unresolved. The CDR3 is made up of 16 amino acids. In germline, CDR1 is MGHDK, CDR2 SYGVNS. With 1 base removed from V and 1 base from J, the gap between germline ends came to 13 bases. The CDR3 loop is CASSESSGRTQETQYF. The CDR3 bases are TGTGCCAGCAGTGAATCTTCCGGACGGACCCAAGAGACCCAGTACTTC.

This chain links TRBV7-9 with TRBJ2-2; D is perhaps TRBD1 (5 bases). Per the germline V gene, CDR1 is SEHNR and CDR2 is FQNEAQ (reference sequence). The CDR3 length is 15 residues. V lost 5 bases and J 1 base, leaving 11 bases between the germline ends. The CDR3 region has the DNA TGTGCCAGCAGCCCCCCTAGGGGGAACACCGGGGAGCTGTTTTTT. Translated, it gives CASSPPRGNTGELFF.

The V call is TRBV19, the J call TRBJ2-3, with 8 bases identical to TRBD2. The CDR3 runs 16 residues. The ends lost 2 bases at V and 4 bases at J; junction bases unmatched: 8. The germline gives CDR1 LNHDA, CDR2 SQIVND (reference sequence). The chain's CDR3 is CASSIMTSASADTQYF. In DNA, the CDR3 is TGTGCCAGTAGTATAATGACTAGCGCCTCAGCAGATACGCAGTATTTT.

This clone was seen a few times. This rearrangement joins TRBV7-6 to TRBJ1-2, with TRBD1 matching over 9 bases. V lost 5 bases to trimming and J lost 4 bases; unmatched junction nucleotides: 8. The CDR3 extends over 15 amino acids. CDR1 SGHVS and CDR2 FNYEAQ come from the germline V gene. The CDR3 is CASSPGQGGTYGYTF. CDR3 nucleotide sequence: TGTGCCAGCAGCCCGGGACAGGGAGGGACCTATGGCTACACCTTC.

The genes are TRBV28 and TRBJ1-2; D not resolved. The CDR3 has 13 amino acids. Per the germline V gene, CDR1 is MDHEN and CDR2 is SYDVKM. V lost 2 bases and J lost 2, with 6 bases in between. DNA of the CDR3: TGTGCCAGCAGTTTAACACGGAACTATGGCTACACCTTC. Protein product: CASSLTRNYGYTF.

The chain uses TRBV5-1 and TRBJ1-2, with D possibly TRBD1 on 5 matching bases. This CDR3 is built from 15 residues. With 5 bases removed from V and 5 bases from J, the gap between germline ends came to 19 bases. Germline values: CDR1 SGHRS, CDR2 YFSETQ. CDR3 DNA sequence: TGCGCCAGCAGTCCGGAGGCAGGGCCGGCTTATGGCTACACCTTC. Amino acid sequence: CASSPEAGPAYGYTF. The whole variable domain, remainder taken from reference TRBV5-1 and TRBJ1-2, is KAGVTQTPRYLIKTRGQQVTLSCSPISGHRSVSWYQQTPGQGLQFLFEYFSETQRNKGNFPGRFSGRQFSNSRSEMNVSTLELGDSALYLCASSPEAGPAYGYTFGSGTRLTVV.

This chain uses TRBV13 with TRBJ2-1; D is perhaps TRBD1 (6 bases). The length of the CDR3 is 13 residues. Trimming removed 4 bases at V and 3 bases at J, with 7 bases between. The germline CDR1 and CDR2 sequences are PRHDT and FYEKMQ (reference sequence). CDR3 DNA sequence: TGTGCCAGCAGCTCAGGGGACTACAATGAGCAGTTCTTC. It translates to CASSSGDYNEQFF.

The chain employs TRBV28 and TRBJ1-2; 9 bases agree with TRBD1. V lost 2 bases and J lost 2; bases outside the gene matches: 6. The germline V gene has CDR1 MDHEN and CDR2 SYDVKM. The CDR3 is 16 amino acids. The CDR3 reads CASSLHTGGYNYGYTF. The DNA of the CDR3 is TGTGCCAGCAGTTTACATACAGGGGGCTACAACTATGGCTACACCTTC.

The chain has TRBV2 and TRBJ2-7; 10 nucleotides match TRBD2. V dropped 2 bases and J dropped 4; count of bases not matched to a gene: 8. The V gene's germline CDR1 is SNHLY and CDR2 FYNNEI. CDR3 size: 16 residues. The DNA for the CDR3 is TGTGCCAGCAGTGAAAGTAGGGCTAGCGGGAGTTACGAGCAGTACTTC. Translation: CASSESRASGSYEQYF.

This clone appeared a few times. CDR3 nucleotide sequence: TGTGCCAGCAGTTTGAGCTCCCAGGACTATGGCTACACCTTC. Amino acids: CASSLSSQDYGYTF. This chain links TRBV27 with TRBJ1-2; D uncertain. Germline V gene sequence: CDR1 MNHEY, CDR2 SMNVEV (reference sequence). The length of the CDR3 is 14 residues. Trimming removed 3 bases at V and 3 bases at J, with 11 bases between.

The chain joins TRBV5-1 to TRBJ1-1; 9 bases line up with TRBD1. Germline loops: CDR1 SGHRS, CDR2 YFSETQ. This CDR3 comprises 16 residues. The trim removed 0 bases at V and 2 bases at J, leaving 5 bases unmatched. The CDR3 spells CASSLDTGGFNTEAFF. The CDR3, as DNA: TGCGCCAGCAGCTTGGATACAGGGGGCTTCAACACTGAAGCTTTCTTT. Full variable domain (missing parts from reference TRBV5-1 and TRBJ1-1): KAGVTQTPRYLIKTRGQQVTLSCSPISGHRSVSWYQQTPGQGLQFLFEYFSETQRNKGNFPGRFSGRQFSNSRSEMNVSTLELGDSALYLCASSLDTGGFNTEAFFGQGTRLTVV.

The gene calls are TRBV5-1 and TRBJ2-1, with TRBD1 matching 9 bases. The germline CDR1 and CDR2 sequences are SGHRS and YFSETQ. The CDR3 extends over 14 amino acids. J lost 8 bases, V lost 3 bases, and 6 bases had no gene match. The CDR3: CASSWRTGDHEQFF. In DNA, the CDR3 is TGCGCCAGCAGCTGGAGGACAGGGGATCATGAGCAGTTCTTC.

V usage is TRBV5-1 and J usage is TRBJ1-5, with D perhaps matching TRBD1 (6 bases). The CDR3 sequence is 15 residues long. Germline V gives CDR1 SGHRS, CDR2 YFSETQ. The V gene lost 0 bases and the J gene lost 6 bases, with 13 bases spanning the gap. The CDR3 region has the DNA TGCGCCAGCAGCTTGGGGGTGGGGGCGAGTCAGCCCCAGCATTTT. Translation gives CASSLGVGASQPQHF.

The rearrangement joins TRBV6-2 or TRBV6-3 to TRBJ2-1; D is undetermined. This CDR3 is built from 13 residues. V lost 3 bases and J lost 1, with 4 bases in between. CDR1 and CDR2 (germline): MNHEY, SVGEGT. CDR3 loop: CASSYDSYNEQFF. The CDR3 coding sequence is TGTGCCAGCAGTTATGATTCCTACAATGAGCAGTTCTTC.

This sequence joins TRBV29-1 and TRBJ1-5, with 8 bases identical to TRBD1. The CDR3 runs to 15 residues. Germline CDR1 reads SQVTM; CDR2 reads ANQGSEA. V was clipped by 4 bases and J by 4 bases; unmatched bases: 9. CDR3 sequence (DNA): TGCAGCGTTGCCGGACAGGGAGGAATAAATCAGCCCCAGCATTTT. Translating it yields CSVAGQGGINQPQHF.